This T cell receptor (beta chain) was documented in a study of a mutant IDH1 vaccine in newly diagnosed glioma. Study background: Vaccines were first given 4-6 weeks after radiotherapy alone, or with temozolomide cycles. Week 47 marked visit V13, whereas week 35 marked visit V12. Antecedent treatment encompassed radiotherapy, temozolomide, or their combination; the majority received both.

Comment on this clone: The target antigen is unknown.

Per the germline V gene, CDR1 is SGDLS and CDR2 is YYNGEE. This CDR3 contains 14 residues. V was trimmed by 0 bases and J by 3 bases, leaving 10 bases between them. The table came from immunoSEQ multiplex PCR; TCRdb's copy has only in-frame clones and leaves some out. Found here are 53,000 or so clones, around four fifths of them singletons; the top ten hold around 6.7%. Time point reported: week 35, safety follow-up. A 20-mer mutant IDH1 peptide at 300 ug was injected subcutaneously with topical imiquimod. This specimen consisted of PBMCs, obtained from a glioma patient whose treatment included an IDH1 peptide vaccine. The source of this sequence is a man in his forties with glioma. This chain uses TRBV9 with TRBJ2-7; D might be TRBD1 (6 bases). The CDR3 nucleotides read TGTGCCAGCAGCGTAGGAATAGGGGGCTACGAGCAGTACTTC. Amino acid sequence: CASSVGIGGYEQYF.